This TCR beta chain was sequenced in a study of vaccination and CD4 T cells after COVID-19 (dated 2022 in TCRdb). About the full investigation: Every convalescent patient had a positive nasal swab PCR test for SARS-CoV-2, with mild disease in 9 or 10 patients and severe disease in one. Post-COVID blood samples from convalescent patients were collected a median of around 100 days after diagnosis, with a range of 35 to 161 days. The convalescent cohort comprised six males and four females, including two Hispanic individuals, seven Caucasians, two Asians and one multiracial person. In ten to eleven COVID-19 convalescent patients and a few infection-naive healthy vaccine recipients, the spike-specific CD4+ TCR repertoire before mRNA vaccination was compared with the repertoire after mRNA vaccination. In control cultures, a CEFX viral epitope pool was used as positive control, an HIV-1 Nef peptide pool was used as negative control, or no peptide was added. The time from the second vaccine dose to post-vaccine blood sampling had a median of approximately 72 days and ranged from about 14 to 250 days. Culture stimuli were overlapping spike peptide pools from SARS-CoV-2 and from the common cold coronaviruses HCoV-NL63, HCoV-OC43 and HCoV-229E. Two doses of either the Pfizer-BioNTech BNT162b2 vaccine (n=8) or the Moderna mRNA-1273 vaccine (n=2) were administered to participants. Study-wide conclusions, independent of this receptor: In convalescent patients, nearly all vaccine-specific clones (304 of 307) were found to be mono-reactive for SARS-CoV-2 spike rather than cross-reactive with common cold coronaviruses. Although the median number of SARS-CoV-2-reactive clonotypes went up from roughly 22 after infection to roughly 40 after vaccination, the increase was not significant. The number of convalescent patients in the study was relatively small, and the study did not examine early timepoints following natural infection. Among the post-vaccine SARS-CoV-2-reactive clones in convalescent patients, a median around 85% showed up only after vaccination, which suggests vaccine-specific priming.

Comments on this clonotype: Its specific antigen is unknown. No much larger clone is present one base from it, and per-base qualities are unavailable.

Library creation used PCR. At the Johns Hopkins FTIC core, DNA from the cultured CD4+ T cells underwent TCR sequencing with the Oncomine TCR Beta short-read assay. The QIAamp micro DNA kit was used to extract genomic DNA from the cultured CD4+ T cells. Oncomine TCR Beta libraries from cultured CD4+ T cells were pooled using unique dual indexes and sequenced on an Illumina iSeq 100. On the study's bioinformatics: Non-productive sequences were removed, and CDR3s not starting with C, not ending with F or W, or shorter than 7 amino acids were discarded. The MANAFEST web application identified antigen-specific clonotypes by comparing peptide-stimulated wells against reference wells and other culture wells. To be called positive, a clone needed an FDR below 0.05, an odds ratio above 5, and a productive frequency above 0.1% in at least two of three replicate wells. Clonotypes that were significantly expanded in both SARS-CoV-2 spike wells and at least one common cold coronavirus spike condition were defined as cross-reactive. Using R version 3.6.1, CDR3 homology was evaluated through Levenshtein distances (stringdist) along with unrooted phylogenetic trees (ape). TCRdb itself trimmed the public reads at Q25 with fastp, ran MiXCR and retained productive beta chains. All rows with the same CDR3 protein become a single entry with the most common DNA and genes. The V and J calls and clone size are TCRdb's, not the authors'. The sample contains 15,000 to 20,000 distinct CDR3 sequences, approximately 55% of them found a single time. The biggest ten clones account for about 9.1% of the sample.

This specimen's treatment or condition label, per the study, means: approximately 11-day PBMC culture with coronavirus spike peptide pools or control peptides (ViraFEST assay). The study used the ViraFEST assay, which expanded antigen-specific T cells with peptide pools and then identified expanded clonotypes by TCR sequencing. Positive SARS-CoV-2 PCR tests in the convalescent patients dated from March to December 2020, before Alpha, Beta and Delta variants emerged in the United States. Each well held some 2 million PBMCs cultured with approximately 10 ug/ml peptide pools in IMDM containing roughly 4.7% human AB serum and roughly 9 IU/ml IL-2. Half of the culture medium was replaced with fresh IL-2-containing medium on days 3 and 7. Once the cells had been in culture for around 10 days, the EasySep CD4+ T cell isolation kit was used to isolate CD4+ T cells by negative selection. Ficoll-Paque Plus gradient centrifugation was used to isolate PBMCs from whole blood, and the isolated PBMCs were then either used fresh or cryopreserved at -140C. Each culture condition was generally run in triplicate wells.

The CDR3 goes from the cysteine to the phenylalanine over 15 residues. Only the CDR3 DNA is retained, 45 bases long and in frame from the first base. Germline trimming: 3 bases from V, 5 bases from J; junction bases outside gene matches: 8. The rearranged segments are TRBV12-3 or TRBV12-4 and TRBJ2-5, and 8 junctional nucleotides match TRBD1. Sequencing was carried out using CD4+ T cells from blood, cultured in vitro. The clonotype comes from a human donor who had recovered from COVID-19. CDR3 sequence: CASSLDSGGRETQYF. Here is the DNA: TGTGCCAGCAGTTTGGATTCAGGGGGCCGCGAGACCCAGTACTTC.